The clone carrying this TCR beta chain was detected once. This entry belongs to a study of blood T cell repertoires in COVID-19. Per the authors' pipeline: Counts of nucleated cells, estimated from reference gene primer amplification, were obtained. Measured with immunoSEQ multiplex PCR; TCRdb has only the in-frame clones, and not every one. That table gives V, J and clone size, and the DNA gave D and trimming. This sample has 150,000 to 200,000 clones, with 82% found just once. Followed longitudinally, the Seattle patients had been enrolled during active infection. The sample taken for sequencing was peripheral blood. The sequence was obtained from an older woman with COVID-19, enrolled during active disease.

CDR3 nucleotides: TGTGCCAGCAGTTGGTCGCAGGGACAGCCCCAGCATTTT. Protein: CASSWSQGQPQHF. This rearrangement joins TRBV12-3 or TRBV12-4 to TRBJ1-5; D possibly corresponds to TRBD1 (5 bases). There are 13 residues in the CDR3. Trimming left V 4 bases short and J 7 bases short, with 11 bases between.